This entry lists 24 T cell receptor beta chains sequenced from one sample in a study of a mutant IDH1 vaccine in newly diagnosed glioma. Sequencing used immunoSEQ multiplex PCR; TCRdb keeps in-frame clones, though not all of them. The repertoire holds some 87,000 clones, with roughly four fifths as singletons. Indicated time point: week 47, end of study. Each dose of the vaccine consisted of 300 ug of mutant IDH1 20-mer peptide, with topical imiquimod. These receptors' antigens are unknown. The sequencing used PBMCs, collected from a glioma patient whose treatment included an IDH1 peptide vaccine. The receptors were sampled from a man aged 40-50 years with glioma.

This clone was observed a handful of times. This chain uses TRBV11-1 with TRBJ1-2; 7 bases map to TRBD1. Trimming cost V 5 bases and J 7 bases; bases outside gene matches: 10. The CDR3 length is 14 residues. CDR1 is SGHAT, CDR2 FQDESV, per germline (reference sequence). Here the CDR3 reads CASSLYGDSLGYTF. CDR3 nucleotides: TGTGCCAGCAGCCTTTACGGGGACAGTCTTGGCTACACCTTC.

This chain connects TRBV28 to TRBJ1-4, with a weak D call TRBD1 (6 bases). The CDR3 is made up of 15 amino acids. Trimming removed 5 bases at V and 8 bases at J, with 18 bases between. Looked up from germline, CDR1 is MDHEN and CDR2 is SYDVKM. The CDR3, as DNA: TGTGCCAGCAGTCCCCCGTGGGGGCTGGAGGAAAAACTGTTTTTT. Protein: CASSPPWGLEEKLFF.

This chain links TRBV6-5 with TRBJ2-7, with 8 bases identical to TRBD2. Losses at the gene ends were 6 bases for V and 3 bases for J; bases not matched to a gene: 7. CDR1 is MNHEY and CDR2 is SVGAGI in the germline V gene. This CDR3 has 14 residues. Here the CDR3 DNA reads TGTGCCAGCAGCCGCCCGGGACTAGTCTACGAGCAGTACTTC. Translating gives CASSRPGLVYEQYF.

This clone turned up a few times. V usage is TRBV27 and J usage is TRBJ1-1; D unclear. Trimming stripped 2 bases from V and 6 bases from J, with 16 bases between. This CDR3 contains 15 residues. Per germline, CDR1 MNHEY and CDR2 SMNVEV (reference sequence). CDR3 sequence: CASSLISGRGAEAFF. In DNA form, the CDR3 reads TGTGCCAGCAGTTTAATTTCTGGGCGCGGAGCTGAAGCTTTCTTT.

J is TRBJ1-5 and V is TRBV27, with 7 nucleotides matching TRBD1. V dropped 3 bases and J dropped 5; count of bases not matched to a gene: 10. Germline loops: CDR1 MNHEY, CDR2 SMNVEV (reference sequence). The CDR3 totals 16 residues. Here the CDR3 reads CASSFSQGGPHQPQHF. The CDR3 nucleotides read TGTGCCAGCAGTTTCTCCCAGGGGGGACCACATCAGCCCCAGCATTTT.

J is TRBJ2-1 and V is TRBV29-1; 15 nucleotides line up with TRBD2. This CDR3 comprises 13 residues. V gave up 8 bases and J gave up 10 bases; unmatched junction bases: 6. Germline V gene data show CDR1 as SQVTM and CDR2 as ANQGSEA. The CDR3 nucleotides read TGCAGCTTCCGGACTAGCGGGGGGGGCGAGCAGTTCTTC. It specifies CSFRTSGGGEQFF.

The CDR3 DNA sequence: TGCAGCGTCCGCGGGACATCTAGCAATCAGCCCCAGCATTTT. Encoded protein: CSVRGTSSNQPQHF. The rearrangement links TRBV29-1 to TRBJ1-5; perhaps TRBD1 as D (6 bases). This CDR3 contains 14 residues. Germline lookup yields CDR1 SQVTM and CDR2 ANQGSEA. V was clipped by 6 bases and J by 0 bases, with 12 bases between them.

The gene calls are TRBV11-3 and TRBJ2-1; the D gene is possibly TRBD2 (5 bases). The CDR3 is made up of 15 amino acids. Germline V gene lookup returns CDR1 SGHNT and CDR2 YENEEA. V lost 0 bases, J lost 2 bases, and 8 bases lay in between. In DNA form, the CDR3 reads TGTGCCAGCAGCTTAGATTCGGGGACCTACAATGAGCAGTTCTTC. This gives the protein CASSLDSGTYNEQFF.

A word on this clone: Sequence at one end of the junction differs from germline and may be a read error. The CDR3 loop reads CASSTLAGGPRDGF. The CDR3 DNA reads TGTGCCAGCAGCACGTTAGCGGGAGGGCCGAGAGATGGGTTC. V usage is TRBV28 and J usage is TRBJ2-7; 11 nucleotides line up with TRBD2. The CDR3 is 14 amino acids. CDR1 MDHEN and CDR2 SYDVKM come from the germline V gene.

Details on this clone: Other DNA sequences in the same sample also yield this CDR3. V usage is TRBV7-9 and J usage is TRBJ2-7; D call uncertain. Trimming removed 1 base from V and 0 bases from J, with 4 bases in between. This CDR3 comprises 13 residues. Germline V gene sequence: CDR1 SEHNR, CDR2 FQNEAQ (reference sequence). CDR3 residues: CASSLDSSYEQYF. CDR3 coding DNA: TGTGCCAGCAGCTTAGACAGCTCCTACGAGCAGTACTTC.

The chain's CDR3 is CASSLNRNGYTF. CDR3 coding DNA: TGTGCCAGCAGCTTGAACAGGAATGGCTACACCTTC. The chain carries TRBV4-2 and TRBJ1-2; tentatively, D is TRBD1 (5 bases). This CDR3 comprises 12 residues. V was pared by 5 bases and J by 6 bases, with 10 bases between. Germline assignment: CDR1 LGHNA and CDR2 YNFKEQ.

In this sample, this clone turned up once. The chain couples TRBV6-1 to TRBJ2-3; a possible D gene is TRBD2 (5 bases). This CDR3 comprises 16 residues. CDR1 MNHNS and CDR2 SASEGT come from the germline V gene. Between the trimmed V and J ends, which lost 4 bases and 3 bases, there was a span of 17 bases. The CDR3 sequence is CASSGSFGEGTDTQYF. The CDR3 bases are TGTGCCAGCAGTGGATCATTCGGGGAAGGGACAGATACGCAGTATTTT.

V usage is TRBV27 and J usage is TRBJ1-5, with D unresolved. Germline CDR1 reads MNHEY; CDR2 reads SMNVEV (reference sequence). V shed 2 bases and J shed 0 bases, with 5 bases lying between them. The CDR3 is made up of 14 amino acids. For the CDR3, the DNA is TGTGCCAGCAGTTTAGCGTATAGCAATCAGCCCCAGCATTTT. Translation gives CASSLAYSNQPQHF.

The chain joins TRBV6-6 to TRBJ2-7; D not certain. Germline CDR1 reads MNHNY; CDR2 reads SVGAGI (reference sequence). The V end was cut by 5 bases, the J end by 7 bases, with 12 bases between. This CDR3 contains 12 residues. CDR3 sequence: CASSNLGREQYF. The DNA for the CDR3 is TGTGCCAGCAGTAATCTTGGAAGGGAGCAGTACTTC.

This rearrangement joins TRBV7-2 to TRBJ2-3; 16 nucleotides match TRBD2. V lost 5 bases to trimming and J lost 1 base; unmatched junction nucleotides: 9. The CDR3 has 19 residues. CDR1 is SGHTA, CDR2 FQGNSA, per germline. The CDR3 nucleotides are TGTGCCAGCAGCGCCCCGGGACTAGCGGGGGGGCGGGGCACAGATACGCAGTATTTT. It yields the protein CASSAPGLAGGRGTDTQYF.

This chain uses TRBV6-6 with TRBJ1-1, with a possible D match to TRBD1 (5 bases). The germline CDR1 and CDR2 sequences are MNHNY and SVGAGI (reference sequence). The V gene lost 2 bases and the J gene lost 1 base, with 5 bases spanning the gap. CDR3 length: 13 residues. Written as DNA, the CDR3 is TGTGCCAGCAGTTACGGGGGGAACACTGAAGCTTTCTTT. Its protein product is CASSYGGNTEAFF.

This sequence joins TRBV6-6 and TRBJ2-7, with 12 nucleotides matching TRBD1. The V and J ends lost 6 bases and 7 bases, in that order; junction bases with no gene match: 10. This CDR3 is built from 15 residues. Germline V lookup: CDR1 MNHNY, CDR2 SVGAGI (reference sequence). As DNA, the CDR3 is TGTGCCAGCAGCGACCGGGGACAGGGGGCGAGGGAGCAGTACTTC. It codes for CASSDRGQGAREQYF.

This rearrangement joins TRBV15 to TRBJ1-1; D unclear. CDR1 is LNHNV and CDR2 is YYDKDF in the germline V gene (reference sequence). The CDR3 contains 16 residues. The germline V and J ends were trimmed by 4 bases and 0 bases, with 15 bases remaining between them. The DNA of the CDR3 is TGTGCCACCAGCATAAACAGAAACTCGATGAACACTGAAGCTTTCTTT. Translation gives CATSINRNSMNTEAFF. The whole variable domain, filled in from reference TRBV15 and TRBJ1-1, reads DAMVIQNPRYQVTQFGKPVTLSCSQTLNHNVMYWYQQKSSQAPKLLFHYYDKDFNNEADTPDNFQSRRPNTSFCFLDIRSPGLGDTAMYLCATSINRNSMNTEAFFGQGTRLTVV.

This clone appeared a few times. The V gene is TRBV7-9, the J gene TRBJ1-5; D is unresolved. The CDR3 consists of 14 residues. Per germline, CDR1 SEHNR and CDR2 FQNEAQ (reference sequence). V lost 2 bases and J lost 1, with 6 bases in between. CDR3 residues: CASSLSMSNQPQHF. In DNA form, the CDR3 reads TGTGCCAGCAGCTTAAGCATGAGCAATCAGCCCCAGCATTTT.

The rearrangement joins TRBV5-4 to TRBJ1-1, with unresolved D. Trimming stripped 0 bases from V and 5 bases from J, with 11 bases between. Germline V gene sequence: CDR1 SGHNT, CDR2 YYREEE (reference sequence). The CDR3 is 14 amino acids. The CDR3 DNA is TGTGCCAGCAGCTTGGGGGCGCGGGAGACTGAAGCTTTCTTT. Its protein is CASSLGARETEAFF.

The rearrangement links TRBV5-6 to TRBJ2-7, with D possibly being TRBD1 (5 bases). V lost 4 bases and J lost 3, with 17 bases in between. Germline V gene lookup returns CDR1 SGHDT and CDR2 YYEEEE. The CDR3 contains 15 residues. Here the CDR3 DNA reads TGTGCCAGCAGCCTCTCGGGTCTAAGGGGCTACGAGCAGTACTTC. It codes for CASSLSGLRGYEQYF.

The chain uses TRBV5-4 and TRBJ1-2, with 9 bases identical to TRBD1. Trimming cost V 3 bases and J 5 bases; bases outside gene matches: 5. This CDR3 contains 14 residues. Germline V lookup: CDR1 SGHNT, CDR2 YYREEE (reference sequence). The CDR3 bases are TGTGCCAGCAGCTGGGACAGGGCTCGGTATGGCTACACCTTC. Translated: CASSWDRARYGYTF.

J is TRBJ2-7 and V is TRBV30; 9 positions match TRBD1. The CDR3 has 11 residues. CDR1 and CDR2 (germline): GTSNPN, SVGIG (reference sequence). V lost 7 bases to trimming and J lost 6 bases; unmatched junction nucleotides: 4. In DNA form, the CDR3 reads TGTGCCTCGCGGGGACAGGGCGAGCAGTACTTC. Translating gives CASRGQGEQYF.

The chain links TRBV11-2 to TRBJ1-3; 10 bases align to TRBD1. Per germline, CDR1 SGHAT and CDR2 FQNNGV. The CDR3 runs to 17 residues. V was pared by 5 bases and J by 4 bases, with 11 bases of the junction left unmatched. The CDR3 nucleotides are TGTGCCAGCAGCCCGTACAGGGACAGGGGCTCGGGAAACACCATATATTTT. Its translation is CASSPYRDRGSGNTIYF.